The clone carrying this T cell receptor (beta chain) was counted only a few times. The antigen is unknown. Germline V gene sequence: CDR1 SGHDN, CDR2 FVKESK. Trimming removed 1 base from V and 4 bases from J, with 13 bases in between. This CDR3 region has 15 residues. TCRdb re-derived calls from the reads in MiXCR, one entry per CDR3 protein. The table records more than 400,000 distinct CDR3 sequences, more than 20% of them present only once. The data derive from a study of T cell repertoires in cytomegalovirus infection. Turning to the study itself: Public signatures in TCR beta pointed to CMV infection and matching HLA type.

Study-wide findings and caveats: There were HLA-C-restricted CMV-specific TCR beta clonotypes dominating the ex vivo response. Public TCR beta family frequency separated CMV-and-HLA carriers, including in an independent cohort.

The TCR was taken from a human donor in good health (CMV status not recorded). Some clones in this sample may be carry-over from other donors' samples. The sample consisted of PBMCs. The chain couples TRBV14 to TRBJ1-2; tentatively, D is TRBD1 (5 bases). The CDR3 reads CASSQVAGSGYGYTF. CDR3 nucleotides: TGTGCCAGCAGCCAAGTGGCAGGGAGCGGCTATGGCTACACCTTC.